Below are 7 T cell receptor beta chains sequenced from a single sample in a study of blood T cells in healthy people across ages. Alongside a J-beta primer mix, a sample-barcoded 5' primer served in a second PCR lasting roughly 6 to 11 cycles. TCRdb itself ran the 5' RACE reads through MiXCR, one entry per CDR3 protein. The sample gives 1.6 million or so distinct CDR3 sequences, almost 35% of which show up once; around 11% is in the top ten. Sequenced material: blood. The receptor source for this set is a woman aged 25 to 45 in good health.

The rearrangement links TRBV30 to TRBJ2-5; D uncertain. The germline V gene has CDR1 GTSNPN and CDR2 SVGIG (reference sequence). Trimming left V 0 bases short and J 3 bases short, with 8 bases between. CDR3 length: 13 residues. The DNA of the CDR3 is TGTGCCTGGAGTGTTATTGGAGAAGAGACCCAGTACTTC. This codes for CAWSVIGEETQYF.

This clonotype was detected a few times. The chain combines TRBV4-2 with TRBJ2-1; 7 nucleotides match TRBD1. CDR1 LGHNA and CDR2 YNFKEQ come from the germline V gene. The CDR3 totals 16 residues. Losses at the gene ends were 3 bases for V and 10 bases for J; bases not matched to a gene: 15. The CDR3 nucleotides are TGTGCCAGCAGCCAGAGGGGGCTAACGGGCCAATACGAGCAGTTCTTC. Translating it yields CASSQRGLTGQYEQFF.

This chain connects TRBV30 to TRBJ2-1; TRBD1 matches 7 bases. The CDR3 loop spans 14 amino acids. Germline V CDR1 and CDR2: GTSNPN, SVGIG (reference sequence). J was trimmed by 9 bases and V by 3 bases; bases with no gene match: 11. CDR3 region: CAWSQGWDSSEQFF. CDR3 DNA sequence: TGTGCCTGGAGCCAGGGTTGGGACAGCAGTGAGCAGTTCTTC.

This clonotype was seen only a few times. This chain joins TRBV27 and TRBJ1-6; D unclear. CDR1 and CDR2 from the germline V gene are MNHEY and SMNVEV (reference sequence). Trimming cost V 3 bases and J 6 bases, with 9 bases left between them. CDR3 length: 14 amino acids. In DNA, the CDR3 is TGTGCCAGCAGTTTCTCTGGGTCTAATTCACCCCTCCACTTT. It is translated as CASSFSGSNSPLHF.

Notes on this clonotype: Compared with germline, one end of the junction differs, possibly owing to a read error. The chain recombines TRBV20-1 with TRBJ2-2; the match to TRBD2 covers 8 bases. CDR1 and CDR2 from the germline V gene are DFQATT and SNEGSKA (reference sequence). The CDR3 consists of 14 residues. The CDR3: CSARGGGGTGERFF. CDR3 bases: TGCAGTGCCCGGGGGGGCGGGGGCACCGGGGAGCGGTTTTTT.

V and J are TRBV5-1 and TRBJ1-2; no definite D call. The CDR3 length is 13 residues. Trimming cost V 2 bases and J 6 bases, with 11 bases left between them. From germline, CDR1 is SGHRS and CDR2 YFSETQ. CDR3 region: CASSLPTDNGYTF. In nucleotides, the CDR3 is TGCGCCAGCAGCTTACCAACAGATAATGGCTACACCTTC.

The chain couples TRBV7-2 to TRBJ1-5; D uncertain. The V gene's germline CDR1 is SGHTA and CDR2 FQGNSA. V was pared by 3 bases and J by 7 bases, with 16 bases between. The CDR3 covers 15 residues. The CDR3 here is CASSFSIRGGQPQHF. Written as DNA, the CDR3 is TGTGCCAGCAGCTTTTCAATACGGGGAGGACAGCCCCAGCATTTT.